One and the same sample provided the 28 T cell receptor beta chains below, sequenced in a study of long-term antiretroviral therapy in people with HIV. Survey-level immunoSEQ v3.0 assays were run. Assay used: immunoSEQ multiplex PCR; TCRdb lists only in-frame clones, some missing. Of 30,000 to 50,000 clones listed, more than 80% are singletons. The specimen comprised unsorted PBMCs, sampled 3.1 years after starting antiretroviral therapy. The receptors were sampled from a woman between 50 and 59 years old with HIV.

The chain recombines TRBV11-1 with TRBJ1-3, with D perhaps matching TRBD1 (6 bases). Germline loops: CDR1 SGHAT, CDR2 FQDESV (reference sequence). The CDR3 consists of 17 residues. The V end lost 3 bases, the J end lost 1 base, and 16 bases lay between the germline ends. CDR3 protein: CASSLGLQGGSGNTIYF. DNA of the CDR3: TGTGCCAGCAGCTTGGGTTTACAGGGTGGGTCTGGAAACACCATATATTTT.

This clone was seen only once. The genes are TRBV7-9 and TRBJ2-5; D not certain. TRBJ2-7 matches the DNA end more closely, so the J call is doubtful. The CDR3 contains 13 residues. Germline assignment: CDR1 SEHNR and CDR2 FQNEAQ (reference sequence). CDR3 in DNA: TGTGCCAGCAGCTTAGAGAACCCCTACGAGCAGTACTTC. Amino acids: CASSLENPYEQYF.

The chain is built from TRBV5-4 and TRBJ1-1, with D possibly matching TRBD1 (5 bases). This CDR3 is built from 12 residues. Deletions cut 2 bases from V and 4 bases from J, with 6 bases between. The germline gives CDR1 SGHNT, CDR2 YYREEE (reference sequence). For the CDR3, the DNA is TGTGCCAGCAGCTTTGGGGGCACTGAAGCTTTCTTT. It codes for CASSFGGTEAFF.

CDR3: CASRQGPTRGKLFF. As DNA, the CDR3 is TGTGCCAGCAGGCAGGGACCGACTAGGGGAAAACTGTTTTTT. J is TRBJ1-4 and V is TRBV7-2, with D maybe TRBD1 (5 bases). This CDR3 region has 14 residues. Deletions cut 6 bases from V and 10 bases from J, with 18 bases between. Germline CDR1 and CDR2: SGHTA and FQGNSA.

This clone was observed a few times. The rearrangement uses TRBV27 and TRBJ2-7; 10 bases agree with TRBD1. Germline V gives CDR1 MNHEY, CDR2 SMNVEV (reference sequence). After removal of 6 bases from V and 7 bases from J, the junction contained 3 bases not matched to a gene. CDR3 length equals 12 residues. In DNA form, the CDR3 reads TGTGCCAGCAGGACAGGGGGCAGGGAGCAGTACTTC. It is translated as CASRTGGREQYF.

A few counts support this clone. The gene calls are TRBV7-2 and TRBJ2-7; 11 bases match TRBD2. The trim removed 1 base at V and 6 bases at J, leaving 2 bases unmatched. Germline values: CDR1 SGHTA, CDR2 FQGNSA. The CDR3 covers 14 residues. The CDR3 nucleotides read TGTGCCAGCAGCTTAGTAGCGGGGGGGAGCGAGCAGTACTTC. Translation: CASSLVAGGSEQYF. Combining the CDR3 with reference TRBV7-2 and TRBJ2-7 gives the whole variable domain GAGVSQSPSNKVTEKGKDVELRCDPISGHTALYWYRQSLGQGLEFLIYFQGNSAPDKSGLPSDRFSAERTGGSVSTLTIQRTQQEDSAVYLCASSLVAGGSEQYFGPGTRLTVT.

This chain connects TRBV9 to TRBJ1-4; no reliable D call. The germline V and J ends were trimmed by 1 base and 3 bases, with 13 bases remaining between them. This CDR3 contains 16 residues. Per germline, CDR1 SGDLS and CDR2 YYNGEE. The CDR3 is CASSVSFRAANEKLFF. The DNA for the CDR3 is TGTGCCAGCAGCGTAAGTTTCCGGGCGGCTAATGAAAAACTGTTTTTT.

J is TRBJ2-3 and V is TRBV5-1, with 7 nucleotides matching TRBD1. The germline gives CDR1 SGHRS, CDR2 YFSETQ. The CDR3 contains 17 residues. V was clipped by 0 bases and J by 5 bases; unmatched bases: 12. This CDR3 is CASSLENRGITQDTQYF. DNA of the CDR3: TGCGCCAGCAGCTTGGAAAACAGGGGAATTACTCAAGATACGCAGTATTTT.

The CDR3 here is CASSQENGGVTDTQYF. The CDR3 nucleotides are TGTGCCAGCAGCCAAGAGAACGGGGGGGTCACAGATACGCAGTATTTT. This chain links TRBV11-2 with TRBJ2-3, with 8 bases lining up with TRBD2. The V and J ends lost 5 bases and 2 bases, in that order; junction bases with no gene match: 9. This CDR3 region has 16 residues. Germline V gene lookup returns CDR1 SGHAT and CDR2 FQNNGV. The variable domain in full, completed from reference TRBV11-2 and TRBJ2-3, reads EAGVAQSPRYKIIEKRQSVAFWCNPISGHATLYWYQQILGQGPKLLIQFQNNGVVDDSQLPKDRFSAERLKGVDSTLKIQPAKLEDSAVYLCASSQENGGVTDTQYFGPGTRLTVL.

The chain recombines TRBV2 with TRBJ2-7; D remains unclear. V was pared by 6 bases and J by 3 bases, with 9 bases between. Germline CDR1 is SNHLY and CDR2 is FYNNEI. The CDR3 covers 12 residues. The CDR3: CASRTDRYEQYF. The CDR3 coding sequence is TGTGCCAGCAGGACCGACCGCTACGAGCAGTACTTC.

The J gene is TRBJ1-1, the V gene TRBV2; no clear D. V gave up 3 bases and J gave up 0 bases, with 8 bases separating them. The CDR3 consists of 14 residues. Germline CDR1 reads SNHLY; CDR2 reads FYNNEI. The CDR3 loop is CASSDGRMNTEAFF. Written as DNA, the CDR3 is TGTGCCAGCAGTGATGGACGGATGAACACTGAAGCTTTCTTT.

V is TRBV4-3 and J is TRBJ2-1; maybe TRBD2 (6 bases). V lost 4 bases and J 6 bases, leaving 16 bases between the germline ends. The CDR3 extends over 15 amino acids. Germline V lookup: CDR1 LGHNA, CDR2 YSLEER. CDR3 DNA sequence: TGCGCCAGCAGCCCAACCGCGACTAGACTCAATGAGCAGTTCTTC. This gives the protein CASSPTATRLNEQFF.

As DNA, the CDR3 is TGTGCCAGCAGTTACGAAACGGGAGATTACACTGAAGCTTTCTTT. Its translation is CASSYETGDYTEAFF. V gene TRBV6-5 combines with J gene TRBJ1-1; D is unresolved. The V gene's germline CDR1 is MNHEY and CDR2 SVGAGI. V was shortened by 2 bases and J by 3 bases, with 13 bases between the two germline ends. The CDR3 spans 15 residues.

CDR3 in DNA: TGTGCCAGCAGCCAGAAGACAGGGGAACCGTCTGGAAACACCATATATTTT. This sequence encodes CASSQKTGEPSGNTIYF. V and J are TRBV5-4 and TRBJ1-3, with 8 bases fitting TRBD1. The CDR3 covers 17 residues. Losses at the gene ends were 4 bases for V and 1 base for J; bases not matched to a gene: 10. Germline CDR1 and CDR2: SGHNT and YYREEE (reference sequence).

The V gene is TRBV2, the J gene TRBJ2-6; tentatively, D is TRBD2 (5 bases). CDR1 is SNHLY, CDR2 FYNNEI, per germline. V was trimmed by 8 bases and J by 1 base, leaving 9 bases between them. The CDR3 spans 14 residues. This CDR3 reads CASLLVSGANVLTF. In DNA form, the CDR3 reads TGTGCCAGCCTACTAGTTTCTGGGGCCAACGTCCTGACTTTC.

The chain is built from TRBV25-1 and TRBJ2-3; D unclear. V was pared by 1 base and J by 7 bases, with 9 bases between. CDR1 and CDR2 from the germline V gene are MGHDK and SYGVNS. The CDR3 contains 13 residues. This chain's CDR3 is CASSESGVHTQYF. In nucleotides, the CDR3 is TGTGCCAGCAGTGAATCTGGAGTCCATACGCAGTATTTT.

The chain couples TRBV5-6 to TRBJ1-2; TRBD1 matches 7 bases. Looked up from germline, CDR1 is SGHDT and CDR2 is YYEEEE. The V segment lost 0 bases and the J segment 0 bases; nucleotides outside the gene matches: 8. The CDR3 is 17 amino acids. Here the CDR3 DNA reads TGTGCCAGCAGCTTGGTCGAGGGGGCGATTTCTAACTATGGCTACACCTTC. It encodes CASSLVEGAISNYGYTF. Full variable domain (missing parts from reference TRBV5-6 and TRBJ1-2): DAGVTQSPTHLIKTRGQQVTLRCSPKSGHDTVSWYQQALGQGPQFIFQYYEEEERQRGNFPDRFSGHQFPNYSSELNVNALLLGDSALYLCASSLVEGAISNYGYTFGSGTRLTVV.

V and J are TRBV11-3 and TRBJ2-3; tentatively, D is TRBD1 (5 bases). V was cut by 2 bases and J by 2 bases, with 8 bases left in between. From germline, CDR1 is SGHNT and CDR2 YENEEA. CDR3 length: 14 amino acids. The CDR3 loop is CASSLSRDTDTQYF. The DNA for the CDR3 is TGTGCCAGCAGCTTAAGCAGGGACACAGATACGCAGTATTTT.

The rearrangement joins TRBV7-3 to TRBJ1-2, with TRBD1 matching 9 bases. The CDR3 runs 16 residues. Looked up from germline, CDR1 is SGHTA and CDR2 is FQGTGA. Trimming cost V 5 bases and J 7 bases; bases outside gene matches: 14. Here the CDR3 reads CASSESAGTGISGYTF. The CDR3 coding sequence is TGTGCCAGCAGCGAATCAGCCGGGACAGGGATAAGTGGCTACACCTTC.

This clone was seen more than once but under ten times. This chain links TRBV18 with TRBJ2-4; D ambiguous. This CDR3 spans 12 amino acids. The V end lost 2 bases, the J end lost 5 bases, and 4 bases lay between the germline ends. Germline V gives CDR1 KGHSH, CDR2 LQKENI. This CDR3 is CASSPGENIQYF. DNA for the CDR3: TGTGCCAGCTCACCAGGAGAAAACATTCAGTACTTC.

The chain couples TRBV5-6 to TRBJ2-1; 13 bases fit TRBD2. This CDR3 has 18 residues. J lost 5 bases, V lost 4 bases, and 12 bases had no gene match. CDR1 SGHDT and CDR2 YYEEEE come from the germline V gene. CDR3 DNA sequence: TGTGCCAGCAGCCTCCTACCGGGACTAGCGGGGCCCCACAATGAGCAGTTCTTC. Amino acid sequence: CASSLLPGLAGPHNEQFF.

This chain joins TRBV7-9 and TRBJ2-2, with D hard to call. V was cut by 2 bases and J by 0 bases, with 7 bases left in between. In germline, CDR1 is SEHNR, CDR2 FQNEAQ (reference sequence). The CDR3 is 15 residues long. The CDR3 loop is CASSLYGTNTGELFF. As DNA, the CDR3 is TGTGCCAGCAGCTTATACGGAACGAACACCGGGGAGCTGTTTTTT. The full variable domain, with the rest looked up from reference TRBV7-9 and TRBJ2-2, is DTGVSQNPRHKITKRGQNVTFRCDPISEHNRLYWYRQTLGQGPEFLTYFQNEAQLEKSRLLSDRFSAERPKGSFSTLEIQRTEQGDSAMYLCASSLYGTNTGELFFGEGSRLTVL.

This chain uses TRBV11-2 with TRBJ2-5; TRBD2 might be the D (6 bases). The V end was cut by 0 bases, the J end by 5 bases, with 10 bases between. The CDR3 is 14 amino acids. Germline CDR1 is SGHAT and CDR2 is FQNNGV. The CDR3 DNA follows: TGTGCCAGCAGCTTAGATAAGGGGAGGGAGACCCAGTACTTC. Translation: CASSLDKGRETQYF.

This rearrangement joins TRBV7-3 to TRBJ1-2; no clear D gene. V lost 5 bases and J lost 2, with 12 bases in between. The CDR3 runs to 14 residues. Germline lookup yields CDR1 SGHTA and CDR2 FQGTGA. CDR3 loop: CASSPTPLNYGYTF. The CDR3 region has the DNA TGTGCCAGCAGCCCGACACCACTAAACTATGGCTACACCTTC. The full variable domain, its missing parts supplied by reference TRBV7-3 and TRBJ1-2, is GAGVSQTPSNKVTEKGKYVELRCDPISGHTALYWYRQSLGQGPEFLIYFQGTGAADDSGLPNDRFFAVRPEGSVSTLKIQRTERGDSAVYLCASSPTPLNYGYTFGSGTRLTVV.

The chain combines TRBV6-5 with TRBJ1-1, with D perhaps matching TRBD1 (5 bases). Trimming shortened V by 4 bases and J by 7 bases, and 13 bases separated the two germline ends. The germline V gene encodes CDR1 MNHEY and CDR2 SVGAGI. The length of the CDR3 is 13 residues. CDR3 amino acids: CASSLAQGSEAFF. The CDR3, as DNA: TGTGCCAGCAGTTTGGCCCAGGGAAGTGAAGCTTTCTTT.

This chain links TRBV5-4 with TRBJ1-6, with 7 bases aligning to TRBD1. In germline, CDR1 is SGHNT, CDR2 YYREEE (reference sequence). Losses at the gene ends were 8 bases for V and 9 bases for J; bases not matched to a gene: 11. This CDR3 contains 14 residues. The CDR3 DNA is TGTGCCAGTTCGCAGGGGGATCGGATTTCACCCCTCCACTTT. Its translation: CASSQGDRISPLHF. Supplemented by reference TRBV5-4 and TRBJ1-6, the full variable domain reads ETGVTQSPTHLIKTRGQQVTLRCSSQSGHNTVSWYQQALGQGPQFIFQYYREEENGRGNFPPRFSGLQFPNYSSELNVNALELDDSALYLCASSQGDRISPLHFGNGTRLTVT.

The V call is TRBV14, the J call TRBJ1-1; D is uncertain. Germline V gene lookup returns CDR1 SGHDN and CDR2 FVKESK. There are 13 residues in the CDR3. V lost 4 bases, J lost 0 bases, and 6 bases lay in between. This CDR3 is CASSPRMNTEAFF. CDR3 DNA sequence: TGTGCCAGCAGCCCCCGGATGAACACTGAAGCTTTCTTT.

This rearrangement joins TRBV7-9 to TRBJ1-1; no clear D gene. V gave up 1 base and J gave up 4 bases, with 10 bases separating them. Looked up from germline, CDR1 is SEHNR and CDR2 is FQNEAQ (reference sequence). This CDR3 spans 14 amino acids. CDR3 loop: CASSLGGLGTEAFF. In DNA form, the CDR3 reads TGTGCCAGCAGCTTAGGAGGCCTGGGCACTGAAGCTTTCTTT.